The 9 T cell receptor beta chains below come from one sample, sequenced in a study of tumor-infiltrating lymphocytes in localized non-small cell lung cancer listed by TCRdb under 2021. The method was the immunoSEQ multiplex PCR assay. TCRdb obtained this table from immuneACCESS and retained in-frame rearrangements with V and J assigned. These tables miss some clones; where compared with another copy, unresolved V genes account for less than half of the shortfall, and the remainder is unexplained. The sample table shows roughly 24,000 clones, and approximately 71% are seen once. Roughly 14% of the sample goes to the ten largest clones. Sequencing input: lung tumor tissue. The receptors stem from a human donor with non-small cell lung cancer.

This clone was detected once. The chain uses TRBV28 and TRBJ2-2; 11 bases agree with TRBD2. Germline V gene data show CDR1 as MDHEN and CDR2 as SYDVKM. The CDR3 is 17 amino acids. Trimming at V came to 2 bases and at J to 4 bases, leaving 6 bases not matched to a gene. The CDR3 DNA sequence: TGTGCCAGCAGTTTAGCGGGTAGCGGGAGGGGCACCGGGGAGCTGTTTTTT. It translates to CASSLAGSGRGTGELFF. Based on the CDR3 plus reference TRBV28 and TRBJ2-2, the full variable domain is DVKVTQSSRYLVKRTGEKVFLECVQDMDHENMFWYRQDPGLGLRLIYFSYDVKMKEKGDIPEGYSVSREKKERFSLILESASTNQTSMYLCASSLAGSGRGTGELFFGEGSRLTVL.

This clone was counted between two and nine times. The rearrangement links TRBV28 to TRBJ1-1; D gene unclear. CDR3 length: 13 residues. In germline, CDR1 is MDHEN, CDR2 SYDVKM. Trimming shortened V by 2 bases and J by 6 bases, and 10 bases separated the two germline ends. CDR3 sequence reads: CASSLARTAEAFF. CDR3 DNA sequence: TGTGCCAGCAGTTTAGCGAGAACGGCTGAAGCTTTCTTT. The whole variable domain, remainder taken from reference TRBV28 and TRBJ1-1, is DVKVTQSSRYLVKRTGEKVFLECVQDMDHENMFWYRQDPGLGLRLIYFSYDVKMKEKGDIPEGYSVSREKKERFSLILESASTNQTSMYLCASSLARTAEAFFGQGTRLTVV.

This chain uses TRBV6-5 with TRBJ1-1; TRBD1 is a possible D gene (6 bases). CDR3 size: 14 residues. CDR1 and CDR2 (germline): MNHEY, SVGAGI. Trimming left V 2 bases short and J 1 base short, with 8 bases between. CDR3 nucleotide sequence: TGTGCCAGCAGTTACGCAGGGGAGAACACTGAAGCTTTCTTT. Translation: CASSYAGENTEAFF.

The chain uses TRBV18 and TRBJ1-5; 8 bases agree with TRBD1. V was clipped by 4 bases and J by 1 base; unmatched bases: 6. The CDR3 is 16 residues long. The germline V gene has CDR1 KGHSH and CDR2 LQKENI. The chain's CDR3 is CASSRNRGSSNQPQHF. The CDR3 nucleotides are TGTGCCAGCTCACGAAACAGGGGGTCCAGCAATCAGCCCCAGCATTTT.

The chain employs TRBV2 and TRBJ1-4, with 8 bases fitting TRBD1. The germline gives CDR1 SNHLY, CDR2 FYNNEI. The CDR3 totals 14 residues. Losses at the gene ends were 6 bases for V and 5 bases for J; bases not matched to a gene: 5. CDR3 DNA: TGTGCCAGCAGGTCGGGACAGGCGAATGAAAAACTGTTTTTT. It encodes CASRSGQANEKLFF. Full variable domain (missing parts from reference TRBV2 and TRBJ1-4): EPEVTQTPSHQVTQMGQEVILRCVPISNHLYFYWYRQILGQKVEFLVSFYNNEISEKSEIFDDQFSVERPDGSNFTLKIRSTKLEDSAMYFCASRSGQANEKLFFGSGTQLSVL.

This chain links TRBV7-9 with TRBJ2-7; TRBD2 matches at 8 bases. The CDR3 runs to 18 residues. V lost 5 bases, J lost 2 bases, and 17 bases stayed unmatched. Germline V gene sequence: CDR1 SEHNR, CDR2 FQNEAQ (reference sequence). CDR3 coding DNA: TGTGCCAGCAGCACTTCACTAATAACTAGCGGAGGAACCTACGAGCAGTACTTC. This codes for CASSTSLITSGGTYEQYF. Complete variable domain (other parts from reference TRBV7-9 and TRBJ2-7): DTGVSQNPRHKITKRGQNVTFRCDPISEHNRLYWYRQTLGQGPEFLTYFQNEAQLEKSRLLSDRFSAERPKGSFSTLEIQRTEQGDSAMYLCASSTSLITSGGTYEQYFGPGTRLTVT.

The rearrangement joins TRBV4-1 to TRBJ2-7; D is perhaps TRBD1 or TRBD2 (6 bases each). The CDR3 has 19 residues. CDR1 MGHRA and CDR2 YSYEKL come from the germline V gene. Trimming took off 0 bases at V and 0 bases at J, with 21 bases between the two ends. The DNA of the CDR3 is TGCGCCAGCAGCCAAGAATGGACCCGGGGGCCGCTCAGCTCCTACGAGCAGTACTTC. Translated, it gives CASSQEWTRGPLSSYEQYF.

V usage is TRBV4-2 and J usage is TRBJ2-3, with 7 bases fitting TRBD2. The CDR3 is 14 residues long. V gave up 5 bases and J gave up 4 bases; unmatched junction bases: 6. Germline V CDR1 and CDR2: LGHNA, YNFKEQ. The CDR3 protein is CASSLRLAADTQYF. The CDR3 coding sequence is TGTGCCAGCAGCTTGAGACTAGCCGCAGATACGCAGTATTTT.

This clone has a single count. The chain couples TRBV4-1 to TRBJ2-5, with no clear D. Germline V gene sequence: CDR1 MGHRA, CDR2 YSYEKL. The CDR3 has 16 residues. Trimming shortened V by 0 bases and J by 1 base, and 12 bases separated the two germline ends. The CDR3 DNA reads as TGCGCCAGCAGCCAAGATCCCCCCACAGTCCAAGAGACCCAGTACTTC. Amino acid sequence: CASSQDPPTVQETQYF.